This T cell receptor (beta chain) is drawn from a study of hypomethylating agent response in myelodysplastic syndrome. Repertoires were generated with immunoSEQ multiplex PCR, while TCRdb's copy carries only in-frame clones and drops some. The top ten hold 26% of the sample, which has around 6,100 clones, approximately 78% seen once. This sequence was found in a human donor with myelodysplastic syndrome. Sequenced here: bone marrow, sampled before or after starting hypomethylating agent treatment for myelodysplastic syndrome (not recorded which).

DNA of the CDR3: TGCGCCAGCAGCCCATCCACCCTATGGCGGGGACTTGACAATGAGCAGTTCTTC. Residues: CASSPSTLWRGLDNEQFF. V is TRBV4-1 and J is TRBJ2-1; D perhaps matches TRBD2 (6 bases). This CDR3 region has 18 residues. The ends were cut back, 4 bases at V and 5 bases at J, with 24 bases in the middle. CDR1 MGHRA and CDR2 YSYEKL come from the germline V gene.